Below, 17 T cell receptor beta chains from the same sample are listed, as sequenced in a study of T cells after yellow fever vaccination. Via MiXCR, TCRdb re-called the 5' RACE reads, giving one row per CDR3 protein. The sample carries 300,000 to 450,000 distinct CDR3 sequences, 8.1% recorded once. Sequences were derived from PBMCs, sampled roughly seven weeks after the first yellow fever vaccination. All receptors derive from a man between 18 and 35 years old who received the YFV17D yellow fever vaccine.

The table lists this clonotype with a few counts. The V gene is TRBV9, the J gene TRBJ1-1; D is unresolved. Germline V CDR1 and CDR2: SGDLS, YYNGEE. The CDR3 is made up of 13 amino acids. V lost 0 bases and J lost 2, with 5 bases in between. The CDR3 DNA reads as TGTGCCAGCAGCGTAGGGATCAACACTGAAGCTTTCTTT. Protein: CASSVGINTEAFF.

CDR3 nucleotide sequence: TGTGCCAGCAGCGTAGGTAGCCGCGACACAGATACGCAGTATTTT. Its translation: CASSVGSRDTDTQYF. The chain recombines TRBV9 with TRBJ2-3; no reliable D call. Germline loops: CDR1 SGDLS, CDR2 YYNGEE. This CDR3 contains 15 residues. Between the trimmed V and J ends, which lost 0 bases and 2 bases, there was a span of 10 bases.

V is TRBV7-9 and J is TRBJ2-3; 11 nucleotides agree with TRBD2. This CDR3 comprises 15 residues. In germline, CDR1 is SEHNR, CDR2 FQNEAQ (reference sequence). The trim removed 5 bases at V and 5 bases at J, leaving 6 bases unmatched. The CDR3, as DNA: TGTGCCAGCAGCCCTCCTGGACTAGCGGGAGATACGCAGTATTTT. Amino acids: CASSPPGLAGDTQYF. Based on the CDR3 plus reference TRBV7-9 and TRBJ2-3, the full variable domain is DTGVSQNPRHKITKRGQNVTFRCDPISEHNRLYWYRQTLGQGPEFLTYFQNEAQLEKSRLLSDRFSAERPKGSFSTLEIQRTEQGDSAMYLCASSPPGLAGDTQYFGPGTRLTVL.

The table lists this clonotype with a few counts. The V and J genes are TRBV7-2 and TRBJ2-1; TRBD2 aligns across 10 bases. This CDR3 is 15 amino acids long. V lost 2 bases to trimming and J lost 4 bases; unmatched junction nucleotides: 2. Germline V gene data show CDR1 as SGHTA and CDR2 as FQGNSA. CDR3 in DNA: TGTGCCAGCAGCTTAAAAGCGGGGGGGTACAATGAGCAGTTCTTC. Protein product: CASSLKAGGYNEQFF.

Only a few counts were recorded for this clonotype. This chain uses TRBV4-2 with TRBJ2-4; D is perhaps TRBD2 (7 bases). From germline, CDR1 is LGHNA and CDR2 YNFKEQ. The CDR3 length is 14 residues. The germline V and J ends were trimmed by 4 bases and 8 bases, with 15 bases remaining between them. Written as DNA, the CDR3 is TGTGCCAGCAGCCCTCCGGGGGGCCCCGACATTCAGTACTTC. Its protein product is CASSPPGGPDIQYF.

The CDR3, as DNA: TGTGCCAGCAGCGTGGGACAGAGAATAGATTCACCCCTCCACTTT. Amino acid sequence: CASSVGQRIDSPLHF. The chain employs TRBV5-4 and TRBJ1-6; TRBD1 aligns across 7 bases. CDR3 length: 15 residues. Trimming cost V 4 bases and J 8 bases; bases outside gene matches: 9. CDR1 and CDR2 (germline): SGHNT, YYREEE (reference sequence).

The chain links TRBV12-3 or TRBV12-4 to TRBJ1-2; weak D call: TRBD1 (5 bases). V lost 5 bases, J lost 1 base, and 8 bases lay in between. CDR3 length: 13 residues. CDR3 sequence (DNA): TGTGCCAGCAGTGGCAGGGATAACTATGGCTACACCTTC. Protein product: CASSGRDNYGYTF.

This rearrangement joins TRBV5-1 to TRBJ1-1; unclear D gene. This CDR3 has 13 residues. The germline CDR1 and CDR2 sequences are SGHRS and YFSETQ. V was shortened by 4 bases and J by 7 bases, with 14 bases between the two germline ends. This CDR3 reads CASSLVGGNEAFF. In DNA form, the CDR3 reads TGCGCCAGCAGCCTCGTAGGCGGAAATGAAGCTTTCTTT.

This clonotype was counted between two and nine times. The CDR3 sequence: CASSQTAGRGTEAFF. Written as DNA, the CDR3 is TGCGCCAGCAGCCAAACCGCGGGGAGAGGGACTGAAGCTTTCTTT. The chain joins TRBV4-1 to TRBJ1-1; D is undetermined. Germline V CDR1 and CDR2: MGHRA, YSYEKL. Trimming pared 2 bases from V and 5 bases from J, leaving 15 bases between. This CDR3 is built from 15 residues.

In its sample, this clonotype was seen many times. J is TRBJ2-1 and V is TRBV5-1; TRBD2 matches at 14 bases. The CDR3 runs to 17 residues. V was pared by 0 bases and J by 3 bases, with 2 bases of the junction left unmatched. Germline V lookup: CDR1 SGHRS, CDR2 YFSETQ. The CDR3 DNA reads TGCGCCAGCAGCTTGGGACTAGCGGGGGGGCTCTACAATGAGCAGTTCTTC. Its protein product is CASSLGLAGGLYNEQFF.

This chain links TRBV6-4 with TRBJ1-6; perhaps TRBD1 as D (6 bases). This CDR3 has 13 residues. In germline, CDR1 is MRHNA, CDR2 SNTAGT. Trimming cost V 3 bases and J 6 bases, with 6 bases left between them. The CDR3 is CASSEGANSPLHF. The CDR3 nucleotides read TGTGCCAGCAGTGAGGGGGCTAATTCACCCCTCCACTTT.

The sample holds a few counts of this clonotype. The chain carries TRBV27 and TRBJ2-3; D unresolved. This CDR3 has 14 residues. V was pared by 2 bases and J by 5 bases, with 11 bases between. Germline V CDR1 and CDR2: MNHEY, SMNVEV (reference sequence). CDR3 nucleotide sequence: TGTGCCAGCAGTTTAATCGAGTCCGGAGATACGCAGTATTTT. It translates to CASSLIESGDTQYF.

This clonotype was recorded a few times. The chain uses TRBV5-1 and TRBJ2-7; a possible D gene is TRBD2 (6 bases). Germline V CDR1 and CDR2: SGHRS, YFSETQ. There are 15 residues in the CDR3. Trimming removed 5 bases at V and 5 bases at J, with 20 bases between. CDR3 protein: CASSFEPGTHNEQYF. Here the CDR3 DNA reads TGCGCCAGCAGTTTTGAACCCGGGACTCACAACGAGCAGTACTTC.

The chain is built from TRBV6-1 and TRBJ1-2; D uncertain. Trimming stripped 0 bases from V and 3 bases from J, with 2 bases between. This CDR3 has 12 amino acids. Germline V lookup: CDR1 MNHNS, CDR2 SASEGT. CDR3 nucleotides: TGTGCCAGCAGTGAAGCGTACTATGGCTACACCTTC. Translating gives CASSEAYYGYTF.

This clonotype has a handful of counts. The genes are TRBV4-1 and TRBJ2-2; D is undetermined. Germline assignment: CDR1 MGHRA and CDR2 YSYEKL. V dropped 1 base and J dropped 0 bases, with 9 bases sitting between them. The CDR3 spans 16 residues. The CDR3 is CASSQVPESNTGELFF. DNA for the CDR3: TGCGCCAGCAGCCAAGTTCCGGAGTCGAACACCGGGGAGCTGTTTTTT.

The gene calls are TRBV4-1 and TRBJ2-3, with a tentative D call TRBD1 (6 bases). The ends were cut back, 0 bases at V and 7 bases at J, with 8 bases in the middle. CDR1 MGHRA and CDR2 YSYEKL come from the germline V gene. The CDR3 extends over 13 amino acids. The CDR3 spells CASSQEGGNTQYF. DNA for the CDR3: TGCGCCAGCAGCCAAGAAGGGGGAAATACGCAGTATTTT.

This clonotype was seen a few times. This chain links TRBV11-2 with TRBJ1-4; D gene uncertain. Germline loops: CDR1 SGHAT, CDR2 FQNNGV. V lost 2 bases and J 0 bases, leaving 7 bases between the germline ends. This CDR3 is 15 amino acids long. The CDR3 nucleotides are TGTGCCAGCAGCTTAATGCCGGCAACTAATGAAAAACTGTTTTTT. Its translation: CASSLMPATNEKLFF.